This T cell receptor beta chain was captured by sequencing in a study of blood T cell repertoires in COVID-19 (dated by TCRdb to about 2020). Turning to the overall study: Samples from collaborators originated in the United States, Italy and Spain and spanned both the acute and convalescent phases of COVID-19. Subjects who had been exposed to COVID-19, were actively infected with it, or had recovered from it provided the deeply sampled blood TCRbeta repertoires that made up the dataset. The material from the prospective study consisted of cDNA or gDNA derived from T cells, B-cell-depleted T cells, or PBMCs. Where available, HLA class I and class II types were taken from metadata supplied by the sample provider and were not determined by assay-based typing. The samples were drawn from two sources: the first 160 participants of the ongoing ImmuneRACE study, and about 1,300 subjects contributed by 6 global collaborators. Sample metadata almost always included a de-identified subject ID, COVID-19 status, age in years and sex. The repertoires were made available in a free public database intended to serve as a resource for research on the immune response to SARS-CoV-2.

With respect to this clone: Its antigen target is currently unknown. It has no much larger one-base neighbor in the sample; base qualities were not kept.

TCRbeta CDR3 regions were amplified from genomic DNA using the immunoSEQ Assay, a bias-controlled multiplex PCR. The original methods were these. The number of nucleated cells in each sample was estimated by amplification of reference gene primers within the assay. Sequence reads were collapsed and filtered to measure the absolute abundance of every unique TCRbeta CDR3 rearrangement. For each sample, productive Simpson clonality was calculated by taking the square root of Simpson's diversity index across productive rearrangements. Entries here come from immuneACCESS through TCRdb and include only in-frame sequences with V and J called. Some clones fail to appear in such tables; in the studies checked, an unresolved V gene covers under half of the shortfall, and the cause of the remainder is unknown. That table supplies the V and J calls and clone size; D and trimming were determined from the DNA. The table for this sample lists about 74,000 clones; approximately 89% of them were counted only once. Of the sample, roughly 5% falls within the top ten clones.

Whole blood was collected in K2EDTA tubes by collaborating institutions according to the institutions' own protocols. For TCRbeta analysis, collaborators shipped samples as frozen whole blood, isolated PBMCs, or DNA extracted from either of those sample types. Spanning cysteine to phenylalanine, the CDR3 consists of 14 amino acids. Only the CDR3 DNA is retained, 42 bases long and in frame from the first base. The V end loses 3 bases and the J end loses 10 bases, and a stretch of 14 bases separates them. Sequences SGHDT (CDR1) and YYEEEE (CDR2) are obtained from the germline V gene. General conclusions and limits of the study: Clinical and demographic metadata were provided uncurated, with the amount varying by source and participant.

The rearranged segments are TRBV5-6 and TRBJ1-6, and the D gene may be TRBD1, 6 bases matching. The sequence came from an older woman with active COVID-19. The sample was peripheral blood. The DNA sequence reads TGTGCCAGCAGCTCCCGGACAGAATCATCACCCCTCCACTTT. This codes for CASSSRTESSPLHF.